A single sample gave rise to the 20 T cell receptor beta chains below, sequenced in a study of blood T cell repertoires in COVID-19. Clones were sequenced by immunoSEQ multiplex PCR, and TCRdb holds only the in-frame ones, with some missing. The sample includes fewer than 80,000 clones, around 90% of them seen just once. Sequenced: peripheral blood. These receptors all stem from a human donor in a cohort sampled during active COVID-19.

The V gene is TRBV9, the J gene TRBJ2-1; 8 bases agree with TRBD2. Germline lookup yields CDR1 SGDLS and CDR2 YYNGEE. Unmatched junction bases numbered 11, after V lost 4 bases and J lost 8 bases. CDR3 size: 15 residues. The CDR3 nucleotides read TGTGCCAGCAGCCCGCCTGGCGGGGGGTTCGATGAGCAGTTCTTC. It specifies CASSPPGGGFDEQFF.

V and J are TRBV3-1 (or the pseudogene TRBV3-2) and TRBJ2-5; the match to TRBD2 covers 14 bases. Germline V CDR1 and CDR2: LGHDT, YNNKEL (reference sequence). With 2 bases clipped from V and 1 base from J, the junction kept 6 bases outside the gene matches. This CDR3 is built from 18 residues. CDR3 sequence: CASSQPGTSGGAQETQYF. The CDR3 bases are TGTGCCAGCAGCCAACCTGGGACTAGCGGGGGTGCCCAAGAGACCCAGTACTTC.

The chain combines TRBV9 with TRBJ2-2; 10 nucleotides match TRBD1. The germline gives CDR1 SGDLS, CDR2 YYNGEE. The CDR3 runs 15 residues. V lost 3 bases to trimming and J lost 4 bases; unmatched junction nucleotides: 3. CDR3 loop: CASSGTGGFTGELFF. The CDR3 DNA follows: TGTGCCAGCAGCGGGACAGGGGGTTTCACCGGGGAGCTGTTTTTT.

A single count supports this clone. The V call is TRBV6-5, the J call TRBJ2-2; 7 bases match TRBD1. The CDR3 is 14 amino acids. In germline, CDR1 is MNHEY, CDR2 SVGAGI. The V and J ends lost 6 bases and 6 bases, in that order; junction bases with no gene match: 7. The DNA of the CDR3 is TGTGCCAGCAGCAGAGACAGGGCATCCGGGGAGCTGTTTTTT. Residues: CASSRDRASGELFF.

The V call is TRBV5-1, the J call TRBJ1-1; weak D call: TRBD1 (5 bases). Trimming removed 4 bases at V and 2 bases at J, with 15 bases between. This CDR3 contains 15 residues. From germline, CDR1 is SGHRS and CDR2 YFSETQ. The CDR3 loop reads CASSGGSGFNTEAFF. In DNA, the CDR3 is TGCGCCAGCAGCGGGGGGTCGGGATTCAACACTGAAGCTTTCTTT. Filled out from reference TRBV5-1 and TRBJ1-1, the complete variable domain reads KAGVTQTPRYLIKTRGQQVTLSCSPISGHRSVSWYQQTPGQGLQFLFEYFSETQRNKGNFPGRFSGRQFSNSRSEMNVSTLELGDSALYLCASSGGSGFNTEAFFGQGTRLTVV.

This clone is labeled as medium-sized. The sample contains more than one DNA sequence encoding this CDR3. V usage is TRBV3-1 (or the pseudogene TRBV3-2) and J usage is TRBJ1-2; the match to TRBD1 covers 7 bases. The CDR3 is 14 amino acids. V lost 4 bases to trimming and J lost 4 bases; unmatched junction nucleotides: 6. The germline gives CDR1 LGHDT, CDR2 YNNKEL (reference sequence). The CDR3 coding sequence is TGTGCCAGCAGCCCCCGACAGGGCAGCTATGGCTACACCTTC. This translates into CASSPRQGSYGYTF.

The chain couples TRBV3-1 (or the pseudogene TRBV3-2) to TRBJ2-1; D is ambiguous. The CDR3 has 15 residues. Trimming removed 1 base from V and 0 bases from J, with 7 bases in between. CDR1 is LGHDT, CDR2 YNNKEL, per germline (reference sequence). The CDR3: CASSQGATSYNEQFF. DNA of the CDR3: TGTGCCAGCAGCCAAGGGGCTACCTCCTACAATGAGCAGTTCTTC.

The rearrangement joins TRBV28 to TRBJ1-2, with a tentative D call TRBD1 (5 bases). The V gene lost 2 bases and the J gene lost 6 bases, with 13 bases spanning the gap. Germline-derived CDR1 and CDR2 are MDHEN and SYDVKM. This CDR3 comprises 14 residues. CDR3 sequence (DNA): TGTGCCAGCAGTTTAGGATCAGGGAGGAATGGCTACACCTTC. Translated, it gives CASSLGSGRNGYTF.

This rearrangement joins TRBV5-1 to TRBJ1-1, with 9 bases aligning to TRBD1. Looked up from germline, CDR1 is SGHRS and CDR2 is YFSETQ. This CDR3 is 16 amino acids long. The J segment lost 0 bases and the V segment lost 1 base, leaving 4 bases of the junction unmatched. As DNA, the CDR3 is TGCGCCAGCAGCTTGTGGGACAGGGAAATGAACACTGAAGCTTTCTTT. Translating gives CASSLWDREMNTEAFF.

The V gene is TRBV27, the J gene TRBJ1-1; D remains unclear. The V end was cut by 0 bases, the J end by 0 bases, with 11 bases between. The CDR3 has 16 residues. CDR1 and CDR2 from the germline V gene are MNHEY and SMNVEV (reference sequence). Written as DNA, the CDR3 is TGTGCCAGCAGTTTATCGACTCAGATAATGAACACTGAAGCTTTCTTT. It yields the protein CASSLSTQIMNTEAFF.

The rearrangement uses TRBV4-3 and TRBJ2-2; 15 nucleotides align to TRBD2. J was trimmed by 6 bases and V by 4 bases; bases with no gene match: 0. Germline V gene lookup returns CDR1 LGHNA and CDR2 YSLEER. The CDR3 is made up of 15 amino acids. CDR3 sequence: CASSRTSGGAGELFF. CDR3 in DNA: TGCGCCAGCAGCCGGACTAGCGGGGGGGCCGGGGAGCTGTTTTTT.

The rearrangement joins TRBV5-3 to TRBJ2-7, with 10 nucleotides matching TRBD2. TRBV5-3 counts as an open reading frame of uncertain function. J lost 0 bases, V lost 3 bases, and 9 bases had no gene match. The CDR3 length is 17 residues. The CDR3 sequence is CARSWNGLAASSYEQYF. CDR3 DNA sequence: TGTGCCAGAAGCTGGAACGGACTAGCGGCCAGCTCCTACGAGCAGTACTTC.

The rearrangement links TRBV7-2 to TRBJ1-6, with 9 bases identical to TRBD1. This CDR3 region has 18 residues. J gave up 1 base and V 5 bases, and 9 bases lay outside the gene matches. Germline assignment: CDR1 SGHTA and CDR2 FQGNSA. CDR3 sequence (DNA): TGTGCCAGCAGCCCGGGACAGGGAGATCGGTCCTATAATTCACCCCTCCACTTT. Translation gives CASSPGQGDRSYNSPLHF.

The chain carries TRBV5-1 and TRBJ2-1; a weak D match, TRBD2 (7 bases). The germline CDR1 and CDR2 sequences are SGHRS and YFSETQ. V gave up 4 bases and J gave up 9 bases, with 14 bases separating them. The CDR3 is made up of 13 amino acids. CDR3 protein: CASSLRGGGEQFF. CDR3 nucleotides: TGCGCCAGCAGCCTCCGAGGGGGGGGTGAGCAGTTCTTC.

The chain joins TRBV5-1 to TRBJ2-1, with a possible D match to TRBD1 (6 bases). The CDR3 is 15 residues long. Trimming shortened V by 2 bases and J by 3 bases, and 12 bases separated the two germline ends. Germline V CDR1 and CDR2: SGHRS, YFSETQ. In DNA form, the CDR3 reads TGCGCCAGCAGCTTTGATGGGGGCAACTACAATGAGCAGTTCTTC. Translated: CASSFDGGNYNEQFF.

The gene calls are TRBV3-1 (or the pseudogene TRBV3-2) and TRBJ2-5, with 12 bases that match TRBD2. Germline V gene lookup returns CDR1 LGHDT and CDR2 YNNKEL (reference sequence). V lost 2 bases, J lost 2 bases, and 0 bases stayed unmatched. The CDR3 spans 15 residues. The DNA of the CDR3 is TGTGCCAGCAGCCAAACTAGCGGGGGGCAAGAGACCCAGTACTTC. Amino acids: CASSQTSGGQETQYF.

V gene TRBV30 combines with J gene TRBJ1-2; the D is unclear. The CDR3 spans 14 residues. Trimming took off 4 bases at V and 0 bases at J, with 12 bases between the two ends. Per germline, CDR1 GTSNPN and CDR2 SVGIG (reference sequence). In DNA form, the CDR3 reads TGTGCCTGGACCCCTCCGTTAGCTAACTATGGCTACACCTTC. Protein: CAWTPPLANYGYTF.

The V and J genes are TRBV30 and TRBJ2-2, with D possibly TRBD1 on 5 matching bases. The CDR3 sequence is 15 residues long. CDR1 and CDR2 from the germline V gene are GTSNPN and SVGIG (reference sequence). The V and J ends lost 1 base and 0 bases respectively, with 9 bases between them. The CDR3 region has the DNA TGTGCCTGGAGTGGGGGCCCTTCGAACACCGGGGAGCTGTTTTTT. Its protein product is CAWSGGPSNTGELFF.

The chain uses TRBV5-1 and TRBJ2-3; D possibly corresponds to TRBD1 (6 bases). V lost 0 bases to trimming and J lost 4 bases, with 9 bases between them. This CDR3 contains 14 residues. The germline CDR1 and CDR2 sequences are SGHRS and YFSETQ. The CDR3 DNA reads as TGCGCCAGCAGCTTGGACAGGGTCCCAGATACGCAGTATTTT. Translated, it gives CASSLDRVPDTQYF.

This clone was seen only once. V gene TRBV6-5 combines with J gene TRBJ1-2; maybe TRBD1 (6 bases). V lost 6 bases and J 2 bases, leaving 10 bases between the germline ends. Germline CDR1 reads MNHEY; CDR2 reads SVGAGI. CDR3 length equals 13 residues. This chain's CDR3 is CASSPDRNYGYTF. For the CDR3, the DNA is TGTGCCAGCAGCCCCGACAGGAACTATGGCTACACCTTC.